What follows are 3 T cell receptor beta chains derived from one specimen sequenced in a study of control samples from healthy donors and cancer patients. TCRdb's copy holds only in-frame clones and misses some; the assay was immunoSEQ multiplex PCR. The table shows 150,000 to 200,000 clones, with 85% to 95% occurring only once. The sequenced sample consisted of blood. The source of these receptors is a young man in good health.

The chain carries TRBV6-5 and TRBJ2-7; tentatively, D is TRBD1 or TRBD2 (6 bases each). The CDR3 loop spans 16 amino acids. CDR1 and CDR2 from the germline V gene are MNHEY and SVGAGI. Trimming pared 0 bases from V and 0 bases from J, leaving 12 bases between. Here the CDR3 reads CASSYSRRDNSYEQYF. DNA of the CDR3: TGTGCCAGCAGTTACTCGCGGAGGGACAACTCCTACGAGCAGTACTTC.

V is TRBV7-3 and J is TRBJ2-1; 9 nucleotides agree with TRBD1. The CDR3 has 15 amino acids. Germline values: CDR1 SGHTA, CDR2 FQGTGA. The J segment lost 11 bases and the V segment lost 2 bases, leaving 10 bases of the junction unmatched. The CDR3 sequence is CASSLPRTGVVQQFF. CDR3 DNA sequence: TGTGCCAGCAGCTTACCGCGGACAGGGGTCGTGCAGCAGTTCTTC.

The table lists this clone with a count of one. CDR3 DNA sequence: TGTGCCAGTAGTTTCCGGCCGGGTAGTAATTCACCCCTCCACTTT. Encoded protein: CASSFRPGSNSPLHF. The chain links TRBV19 to TRBJ1-6; D is undetermined. Between the trimmed V and J ends, which lost 5 bases and 6 bases, there was a span of 14 bases. This CDR3 has 15 amino acids. Germline V gives CDR1 LNHDA, CDR2 SQIVND (reference sequence).